Each of the 26 T cell receptor beta chains below was sequenced from the same sample in a study of blood T cell repertoires in COVID-19. Method: immunoSEQ multiplex PCR; TCRdb's copy keeps in-frame clones and lacks some. The data contain over 100,000 clones, about three quarters of them singletons. The sample comprised peripheral blood. Every receptor here comes from a human donor in a cohort sampled during active or convalescent COVID-19.

This chain uses TRBV5-1 with TRBJ2-1, with no clear D. Germline V gene lookup returns CDR1 SGHRS and CDR2 YFSETQ. The V gene lost 4 bases and the J gene lost 0 bases, with 11 bases spanning the gap. This CDR3 spans 15 amino acids. The CDR3 DNA follows: TGCGCCAGCAGCGTGACACCCGGCTCCTACAATGAGCAGTTCTTC. It codes for CASSVTPGSYNEQFF.

The chain employs TRBV18 and TRBJ2-2, with 14 bases fitting TRBD2. CDR1 is KGHSH and CDR2 is LQKENI in the germline V gene. This CDR3 is built from 18 residues. The V segment lost 0 bases and the J segment 5 bases; nucleotides outside the gene matches: 5. The chain's CDR3 is CASSPPGLAGEGTGELFF. The DNA for the CDR3 is TGTGCCAGCTCACCACCGGGACTAGCGGGAGAGGGAACCGGGGAGCTGTTTTTT. Combining the CDR3 with reference TRBV18 and TRBJ2-2 gives the whole variable domain NAGVMQNPRHLVRRRGQEARLRCSPMKGHSHVYWYRQLPEEGLKFMVYLQKENIIDESGMPKERFSAEFPKEGPSILRIQQVVRGDSAAYFCASSPPGLAGEGTGELFFGEGSRLTVL.

This clone appeared a few times. The chain employs TRBV2 and TRBJ2-7, with 7 bases fitting TRBD1. Germline V CDR1 and CDR2: SNHLY, FYNNEI. The CDR3 is made up of 15 amino acids. The trim removed 1 base at V and 2 bases at J, leaving 5 bases unmatched. The CDR3 here is CASSEGRTGAYEQYF. DNA of the CDR3: TGTGCCAGCAGTGAAGGTAGGACAGGCGCCTACGAGCAGTACTTC.

In DNA form, the CDR3 reads TGTGCCTGGAGTGTTGGGCCGCCGGGACAGAAAGGGTTCTTC. It is translated as CAWSVGPPGQKGFF. The V gene is TRBV30, the J gene TRBJ2-1; TRBD1 agrees at 7 bases. V was clipped by 0 bases and J by 15 bases; unmatched bases: 14. This CDR3 is built from 14 residues. Germline CDR1 is GTSNPN and CDR2 is SVGIG (reference sequence). The entire variable domain, with the rest obtained from reference TRBV30 and TRBJ2-1, is as follows: SQTIHQWPATLVQPVGSPLSLECTVEGTSNPNLYWYRQAAGRGLQLLFYSVGIGQISSEVPQNLSASRPQDRQFILSSKKLLLSDSGFYLCAWSVGPPGQKGFFGPGTRLTVL.

This sequence joins TRBV5-1 and TRBJ2-5; D may be TRBD2 (5 bases). The CDR3 is 13 residues long. Germline V gene data show CDR1 as SGHRS and CDR2 as YFSETQ. Between the trimmed V and J ends, which lost 3 bases and 1 base, there was a span of 7 bases. The chain's CDR3 is CASSYGVQETQYF. DNA of the CDR3: TGCGCCAGCAGCTACGGGGTCCAAGAGACCCAGTACTTC.

This clone was counted only a few times. The V and J genes are TRBV19 and TRBJ1-5, with 11 bases identical to TRBD1. The CDR3 is 14 amino acids. J lost 5 bases, V lost 8 bases, and 5 bases had no gene match. From germline, CDR1 is LNHDA and CDR2 SQIVND (reference sequence). CDR3 region: CASGTGGLDQPQHF. Written as DNA, the CDR3 is TGTGCCAGTGGGACAGGGGGGCTTGATCAGCCCCAGCATTTT.

The rearrangement uses TRBV5-1 and TRBJ2-1, with 8 nucleotides matching TRBD2. Germline V lookup: CDR1 SGHRS, CDR2 YFSETQ. The CDR3 loop spans 18 amino acids. V gave up 0 bases and J gave up 1 base; unmatched junction bases: 9. In nucleotides, the CDR3 is TGCGCCAGCAGCTTGGAATCCCGGACTAGCAGTTCCTACAATGAGCAGTTCTTC. Translating gives CASSLESRTSSSYNEQFF. Variable domain in full (rest from reference TRBV5-1 and TRBJ2-1): KAGVTQTPRYLIKTRGQQVTLSCSPISGHRSVSWYQQTPGQGLQFLFEYFSETQRNKGNFPGRFSGRQFSNSRSEMNVSTLELGDSALYLCASSLESRTSSSYNEQFFGPGTRLTVL.

Comment on this clone: One end of the junction fails to match germline, which may point to a read error. The chain combines TRBV19 with TRBJ2-1; 11 positions match TRBD2. Germline lookup yields CDR1 LNHDA and CDR2 SQIVND (reference sequence). CDR3 length: 15 residues. Here the CDR3 reads CASSIGGPSGRTKIF. The CDR3 DNA reads TGTGCCAGTAGTATAGGGGGGCCTAGCGGGAGGACGAAGATCTTC.

This clone was detected a few times. The rearrangement joins TRBV7-3 to TRBJ1-1; maybe TRBD1 (6 bases). Trimming took 5 bases from V and 2 from J, leaving 15 bases between them. From germline, CDR1 is SGHTA and CDR2 FQGTGA. The length of the CDR3 is 15 residues. In nucleotides, the CDR3 is TGTGCCAGCAGCCTAGAACAGGGCCACAACACTGAAGCTTTCTTT. This sequence encodes CASSLEQGHNTEAFF.

The V and J genes are TRBV5-1 and TRBJ2-7; TRBD1 matches at 10 bases. V lost 4 bases to trimming and J lost 3 bases; unmatched junction nucleotides: 10. The CDR3 runs to 16 residues. Germline V gene lookup returns CDR1 SGHRS and CDR2 YFSETQ. For the CDR3, the DNA is TGCGCCAGCAGCCCCCTCACCCGGACAGGGGGCTACGAGCAGTACTTC. As protein: CASSPLTRTGGYEQYF. The variable domain in full, completed from reference TRBV5-1 and TRBJ2-7, reads KAGVTQTPRYLIKTRGQQVTLSCSPISGHRSVSWYQQTPGQGLQFLFEYFSETQRNKGNFPGRFSGRQFSNSRSEMNVSTLELGDSALYLCASSPLTRTGGYEQYFGPGTRLTVT.

The chain carries TRBV5-1 and TRBJ1-3; D unclear. This CDR3 contains 15 residues. Looked up from germline, CDR1 is SGHRS and CDR2 is YFSETQ. The V end was cut by 2 bases, the J end by 0 bases, with 9 bases between. The DNA of the CDR3 is TGCGCCAGCAGCTTCGACATATCCTCTGGAAACACCATATATTTT. Translation: CASSFDISSGNTIYF.

The rearrangement uses TRBV27 and TRBJ2-3; D is perhaps TRBD1 (6 bases). The V gene lost 6 bases and the J gene lost 4 bases, with 17 bases spanning the gap. The CDR3 is 15 residues long. Germline CDR1 is MNHEY and CDR2 is SMNVEV (reference sequence). The CDR3 protein is CASRFFRAGADTQYF. The CDR3 DNA sequence: TGTGCCAGCAGGTTCTTCCGAGCAGGGGCAGATACGCAGTATTTT.

This clone was seen only once. This chain uses TRBV7-9 with TRBJ2-3; TRBD1 might be the D (6 bases). The ends were cut back, 0 bases at V and 1 base at J, with 11 bases in the middle. CDR1 is SEHNR, CDR2 FQNEAQ, per germline (reference sequence). The CDR3 spans 16 residues. CDR3 sequence: CASSLARGSGTDTQYF. As DNA, the CDR3 is TGTGCCAGCAGCTTAGCTAGGGGGTCTGGCACAGATACGCAGTATTTT.

In DNA, the CDR3 is TGTGCCAGCTCACCCGACAGGGTTAGCGTCAATGAGCAGTTCTTC. Translating it yields CASSPDRVSVNEQFF. This rearrangement joins TRBV18 to TRBJ2-1, with TRBD1 matching over 7 bases. The length of the CDR3 is 15 residues. J was trimmed by 6 bases and V by 3 bases; bases with no gene match: 8. Per the germline V gene, CDR1 is KGHSH and CDR2 is LQKENI.

The chain has TRBV4-1 and TRBJ1-1; D remains unclear. From germline, CDR1 is MGHRA and CDR2 YSYEKL. CDR3 size: 15 residues. V shed 3 bases and J shed 5 bases, with 16 bases lying between them. In nucleotides, the CDR3 is TGCGCCAGCAGCCACTCCCTGATGATCAGGACTGAAGCTTTCTTT. It codes for CASSHSLMIRTEAFF.

This chain uses TRBV19 with TRBJ1-2, with a possible D match to TRBD1 (6 bases). V was trimmed by 3 bases and J by 4 bases, leaving 12 bases between them. This CDR3 region has 14 residues. Germline CDR1 is LNHDA and CDR2 is SQIVND (reference sequence). The CDR3 nucleotides are TGTGCCAGTAGTATCGGACGGGGGGCCTATGGCTACACCTTC. It encodes CASSIGRGAYGYTF.

The CDR3 region has the DNA TGTGCCAGCAGCGTGAGTGGGACTAGCACAGATACGCAGTATTTT. Residues: CASSVSGTSTDTQYF. The gene calls are TRBV9 and TRBJ2-3, with D perhaps matching TRBD2 (6 bases). The CDR3 has 15 residues. From germline, CDR1 is SGDLS and CDR2 YYNGEE. V lost 2 bases, J lost 0 bases, and 10 bases lay in between.

The chain links TRBV7-2 to TRBJ1-1; D gene ambiguous. V lost 5 bases and J 7 bases, leaving 14 bases between the germline ends. This CDR3 spans 13 amino acids. Germline CDR1 reads SGHTA; CDR2 reads FQGNSA. CDR3 loop: CASSTTFGVEAFF. The DNA for the CDR3 is TGTGCCAGCAGCACCACCTTCGGGGTTGAAGCTTTCTTT.

This clone was counted only a few times. The chain joins TRBV10-3 to TRBJ1-1; D uncertain. Germline V gene data show CDR1 as ENHRY and CDR2 as SYGVKD. The CDR3 has 15 residues. V was trimmed by 6 bases and J by 1 base, leaving 15 bases between them. CDR3: CAIREDGNTNTEAFF. Written as DNA, the CDR3 is TGTGCCATCAGAGAAGACGGGAACACGAACACTGAAGCTTTCTTT.

The chain has TRBV18 and TRBJ1-6; TRBD1 might be the D (6 bases). Trimming removed 4 bases at V and 0 bases at J, with 16 bases between. In germline, CDR1 is KGHSH, CDR2 LQKENI. The CDR3 has 18 amino acids. CDR3 residues: CASSQIQGSLSYNSPLHF. For the CDR3, the DNA is TGTGCCAGCTCACAAATACAGGGAAGCCTCTCCTATAATTCACCCCTCCACTTT.

This clone appeared a few times. The V and J genes are TRBV18 and TRBJ1-2, with 7 bases identical to TRBD1. The germline V gene has CDR1 KGHSH and CDR2 LQKENI. CDR3 length: 15 amino acids. With 2 bases clipped from V and 3 bases from J, the junction kept 6 bases outside the gene matches. The CDR3 sequence is CASSPGQVYYYGYTF. As DNA, the CDR3 is TGTGCCAGCTCACCAGGACAGGTCTATTACTATGGCTACACCTTC.

Of note for this clone: At one of its ends the junction is not consistent with the germline gene, which may arise from a read error. Other DNA variants within this sample encode the same CDR3. The chain combines TRBV4-1 with TRBJ2-3; TRBD2 is a possible D gene (5 bases). Per germline, CDR1 MGHRA and CDR2 YSYEKL. The CDR3 has 14 amino acids. CDR3: CASSLARGTDTQYF. The CDR3 DNA follows: TGCGCCAGTAGCCTGGCGAGGGGCACAGATACGCAGTATTTT.

This chain joins TRBV19 and TRBJ2-7, with 10 bases identical to TRBD1. The CDR3 runs 15 residues. In germline, CDR1 is LNHDA, CDR2 SQIVND (reference sequence). V lost 6 bases to trimming and J lost 4 bases; unmatched junction nucleotides: 9. The CDR3 DNA sequence: TGTGCCAGTAGCCAGGCGGGACAGGGGAAATACGAGCAGTACTTC. Amino acids: CASSQAGQGKYEQYF.

The V and J genes are TRBV14 and TRBJ2-5; D is uncertain. The CDR3 loop spans 15 amino acids. V shed 1 base and J shed 2 bases, with 11 bases lying between them. Germline CDR1 and CDR2: SGHDN and FVKESK. The CDR3 DNA reads as TGTGCCAGCAGCCAAGTCAGCGACCTACAAGAGACCCAGTACTTC. It encodes CASSQVSDLQETQYF.

The DNA of the CDR3 is TGTGCCAGTAGGCGTACAGGGGGCGCGAACACCGGGGAGCTGTTTTTT. Its protein is CASRRTGGANTGELFF. V usage is TRBV19 and J usage is TRBJ2-2; 9 bases are a match to TRBD1. The CDR3 loop spans 16 amino acids. Trimming cost V 6 bases and J 0 bases; bases outside gene matches: 5. Per the germline V gene, CDR1 is LNHDA and CDR2 is SQIVND (reference sequence).

The rearrangement uses TRBV7-2 and TRBJ1-2; D may be TRBD1 (5 bases). V lost 4 bases and J lost 3, with 9 bases in between. Germline assignment: CDR1 SGHTA and CDR2 FQGNSA. The CDR3 loop spans 13 amino acids. The CDR3 DNA is TGTGCCAGCAGCTCCAGGGTAGACTATGGCTACACCTTC. Residues: CASSSRVDYGYTF.